This TCR beta chain derives from a study of T cell changes during pregnancy in multiple sclerosis. This CDR3 has 11 residues. Trimming stripped 5 bases from V and 8 bases from J, with 7 bases between. Germline CDR1 is SGHDT and CDR2 is YYEEEE. TCRdb's copy holds only in-frame clones and misses some; the assay was immunoSEQ multiplex PCR. This sample has almost 35,000 clones, with approximately 91% found just once. This clonotype was obtained from a female donor in good health, enrolled as a control in a pregnancy study. The genes are TRBV5-6 and TRBJ1-4; tentatively, D is TRBD1 (5 bases). The source was peripheral blood, collected in the second trimester of pregnancy. The CDR3 sequence: CASSAGEKLFF. In nucleotides, the CDR3 is TGTGCCAGCAGTGCAGGGGAAAAACTGTTTTTT.